The 24 T cell receptor beta chains given below trace back to one sample, sequenced in a study of CD8 T cells in ankylosing spondylitis (dated by TCRdb to the late 2010s). The research as a whole found: Blood from ankylosing spondylitis patients appeared to be characterized by a TCR beta motif composed of several highly homologous amino acid variants.

These receptors are not linked to any known antigen. Libraries were prepared through 5' RACE. The run used an Illumina HiSeq 2500. TCRdb reprocessing: public reads trimmed at Q25 with fastp, clones called with MiXCR, in-frame beta chains kept. Identical CDR3 proteins give one entry, which carries the most common genes and DNA. The table for this sample lists 330,000 or so distinct CDR3 sequences; less than 9.5% of them were counted only once. The biggest ten clones account for roughly 14% of the sample. Input material: blood, either unsorted or a sorted T cell fraction (not recorded which). These receptors were obtained from a male donor with ankylosing spondylitis.

This clonotype has just a few counts. V and J are TRBV27 and TRBJ2-2; 10 bases fit TRBD1. Germline V gene sequence: CDR1 MNHEY, CDR2 SMNVEV (reference sequence). The V and J ends lost 2 bases and 7 bases, in that order; junction bases with no gene match: 4. CDR3 length: 15 residues. The CDR3 DNA reads as TGTGCCAGCAGTTTAGGGACAGGGGTCGGCGGGGAGCTGTTTTTT. This codes for CASSLGTGVGGELFF.

A few counts support this clonotype. This chain connects TRBV20-1 to TRBJ2-7; the D is unclear. CDR3 length equals 14 residues. V was cut by 0 bases and J by 0 bases, with 9 bases left in between. Germline-derived CDR1 and CDR2 are DFQATT and SNEGSKA (reference sequence). CDR3 amino acids: CSARDGKGSYEQYF. The CDR3 nucleotides are TGCAGTGCTAGAGATGGTAAGGGCTCCTACGAGCAGTACTTC.

The chain carries TRBV28 and TRBJ2-7; D perhaps matches TRBD1 (6 bases). The ends were cut back, 0 bases at V and 2 bases at J, with 8 bases in the middle. The CDR3 covers 14 residues. Germline assignment: CDR1 MDHEN and CDR2 SYDVKM. The CDR3 loop reads CASSLWAGAYEQYF. As DNA, the CDR3 is TGTGCCAGCAGTTTATGGGCAGGGGCCTACGAGCAGTACTTC.

At least ten counts were recorded for this clonotype. The rearrangement uses TRBV5-1 and TRBJ2-1; 9 positions match TRBD2. CDR3 length: 16 amino acids. Per the germline V gene, CDR1 is SGHRS and CDR2 is YFSETQ. The V segment lost 0 bases and the J segment 2 bases; nucleotides outside the gene matches: 3. The CDR3 spells CASSLESSGTYNEQFF. CDR3 DNA: TGCGCCAGCAGCTTGGAGTCTAGCGGGACCTACAATGAGCAGTTCTTC.

This clonotype was counted a few times. This chain joins TRBV24-1 and TRBJ2-2; no firm D call. The V gene lost 5 bases and the J gene lost 6 bases, with 21 bases spanning the gap. The CDR3 is made up of 17 amino acids. Per germline, CDR1 KGHDR and CDR2 SFDVKD. CDR3 coding DNA: TGTGCCACCAGTGCTCCCCGCCGGCAGGCAGGCTCCGGGGAGCTGTTTTTT. It specifies CATSAPRRQAGSGELFF.

In this sample, this clonotype turned up a few times. V usage is TRBV11-2 and J usage is TRBJ2-1; 8 nucleotides line up with TRBD2. CDR1 SGHAT and CDR2 FQNNGV come from the germline V gene. With V trimmed by 1 base and J by 10 bases, 15 bases remained unmatched. This CDR3 spans 17 amino acids. CDR3 amino acids: CASSLVSFGSGTREQFF. CDR3 coding DNA: TGTGCCAGCAGCTTAGTTAGTTTCGGTAGCGGGACTCGCGAGCAGTTCTTC.

This rearrangement joins TRBV7-9 to TRBJ1-1; D unclear. This CDR3 has 11 amino acids. The germline gives CDR1 SEHNR, CDR2 FQNEAQ (reference sequence). V was cut by 7 bases and J by 5 bases, with 8 bases left in between. The CDR3 loop reads CASMLATEAFF. CDR3 DNA: TGTGCCAGCATGCTAGCTACTGAAGCTTTCTTT.

The genes are TRBV28 and TRBJ2-5; tentatively, D is TRBD2 (6 bases). Germline CDR1 is MDHEN and CDR2 is SYDVKM. V lost 6 bases and J lost 4, with 18 bases in between. The CDR3 runs 15 residues. The CDR3 here is CASRFTWGGRETQYF. CDR3 nucleotide sequence: TGTGCCAGCAGGTTTACCTGGGGAGGTAGAGAGACCCAGTACTTC.

The J gene is TRBJ1-2, the V gene TRBV2; 8 bases agree with TRBD1. V shed 3 bases, J shed 8 bases, and the junction held 8 bases outside the gene matches. Germline-derived CDR1 and CDR2 are SNHLY and FYNNEI. CDR3 length: 14 amino acids. The CDR3: CASSDRGRLGGYTF. DNA of the CDR3: TGTGCCAGCAGTGACAGGGGGCGCCTTGGCGGCTACACCTTC. Complete variable domain (other parts from reference TRBV2 and TRBJ1-2): EPEVTQTPSHQVTQMGQEVILRCVPISNHLYFYWYRQILGQKVEFLVSFYNNEISEKSEIFDDQFSVERPDGSNFTLKIRSTKLEDSAMYFCASSDRGRLGGYTFGSGTRLTVV.

This chain uses TRBV2 with TRBJ2-7; possibly TRBD2 for D (5 bases). CDR1 and CDR2 from the germline V gene are SNHLY and FYNNEI. The CDR3 loop spans 14 amino acids. V lost 8 bases, J lost 2 bases, and 16 bases lay in between. In DNA form, the CDR3 reads TGTGCCAGCTCAATCGCGGGTAATGCCTACGAGCAGTACTTC. It translates to CASSIAGNAYEQYF. Full variable domain (remainder filled in from reference TRBV2 and TRBJ2-7): EPEVTQTPSHQVTQMGQEVILRCVPISNHLYFYWYRQILGQKVEFLVSFYNNEISEKSEIFDDQFSVERPDGSNFTLKIRSTKLEDSAMYFCASSIAGNAYEQYFGPGTRLTVT.

This clonotype was picked up many times. This chain links TRBV20-1 with TRBJ2-7; perhaps TRBD1 as D (5 bases). There are 13 residues in the CDR3. Per the germline V gene, CDR1 is DFQATT and CDR2 is SNEGSKA (reference sequence). V gave up 3 bases and J gave up 3 bases, with 12 bases separating them. The CDR3 region is CSASARADYEQYF. CDR3 nucleotides: TGCAGTGCTAGTGCCAGGGCCGACTACGAGCAGTACTTC.

This clonotype appeared many times. The genes are TRBV5-1 and TRBJ2-7; 10 bases are a match to TRBD1. Looked up from germline, CDR1 is SGHRS and CDR2 is YFSETQ. V lost 4 bases and J lost 5; bases outside the gene matches: 9. The CDR3 spans 15 residues. In DNA form, the CDR3 reads TGCGCCAGCAGCCTCCCGGGACAGGGGAATCACGAGCAGTACTTC. Translated, it gives CASSLPGQGNHEQYF.

The chain joins TRBV9 to TRBJ2-3, with a weak D call TRBD2 (5 bases). From germline, CDR1 is SGDLS and CDR2 YYNGEE. Trimming removed 2 bases from V and 11 bases from J, with 21 bases in between. CDR3 length: 15 amino acids. CDR3 sequence reads: CASSVAPGTFLEQYF. The CDR3 nucleotides read TGTGCCAGCAGCGTGGCCCCGGGAACCTTCTTGGAGCAGTATTTT.

The rearrangement joins TRBV7-2 to TRBJ2-3; 8 bases align to TRBD1. This CDR3 region has 13 residues. The germline V gene has CDR1 SGHTA and CDR2 FQGNSA. The V and J ends lost 8 bases and 6 bases, in that order; junction bases with no gene match: 7. CDR3 amino acids: CASGRNRGDTQYF. DNA of the CDR3: TGTGCCAGCGGAAGGAACAGGGGGGATACGCAGTATTTT.

This chain joins TRBV12-3 or TRBV12-4 and TRBJ2-1; 10 positions match TRBD1. The V segment lost 5 bases and the J segment 6 bases; nucleotides outside the gene matches: 10. CDR3 length: 16 residues. The CDR3 bases are TGTGCCAGCAGTCCCGGGACAGGGGAGGTGGGCAATGAGCAGTTCTTC. It encodes CASSPGTGEVGNEQFF.

V usage is TRBV3-1 and J usage is TRBJ2-2; 7 bases align to TRBD1. Germline CDR1 is LGHDT and CDR2 is YNNKEL (reference sequence). Trimming removed 1 base from V and 0 bases from J; junction bases left unmatched: 2. The length of the CDR3 is 16 residues. The CDR3 coding sequence is TGTGCCAGCAGCCAAGTAGGGGGCGCGAACACCGGGGAGCTGTTTTTT. This codes for CASSQVGGANTGELFF. Based on the CDR3 plus reference TRBV3-1 and TRBJ2-2, the full variable domain is DTAVSQTPKYLVTQMGNDKSIKCEQNLGHDTMYWYKQDSKKFLKIMFSYNNKELIINETVPNRFSPKSPDKAHLNLHINSLELGDSAVYFCASSQVGGANTGELFFGEGSRLTVL.

This clonotype showed up just a few times. The rearrangement joins TRBV11-2 to TRBJ2-1; D may match TRBD1 or TRBD2 (7 bases each). The CDR3 length is 16 residues. V was pared by 5 bases and J by 7 bases, with 21 bases between. Germline V gene lookup returns CDR1 SGHAT and CDR2 FQNNGV. The CDR3 bases are TGTGCCAGCAGCCGCCAGGGGGGGAGGGGGTGGAATGAGCAGTTCTTC. Its protein is CASSRQGGRGWNEQFF.

This clonotype was counted only a few times. The chain has TRBV2 and TRBJ1-4; D remains unclear. Trimming stripped 7 bases from V and 0 bases from J, with 12 bases between. The CDR3 runs to 15 residues. CDR1 and CDR2 (germline): SNHLY, FYNNEI. CDR3 sequence (DNA): TGTGCCAGCACCGAGAGGGAAACAACTAATGAAAAACTGTTTTTT. Translation: CASTERETTNEKLFF.

This clonotype was recorded many times. V is TRBV25-1 and J is TRBJ1-1, with 7 bases that match TRBD1. This CDR3 contains 14 residues. V was pared by 4 bases and J by 4 bases, with 6 bases of the junction left unmatched. Germline CDR1 MGHDK, CDR2 SYGVNS. DNA for the CDR3: TGTGCCAGCAGTGTCCACAGGGGCCTCACTGAAGCTTTCTTT. Translated: CASSVHRGLTEAFF.

This clonotype has at least ten counts. The chain combines TRBV15 with TRBJ2-1, with a weak D call TRBD1 (5 bases). CDR1 is LNHNV, CDR2 YYDKDF, per germline (reference sequence). CDR3 length: 15 amino acids. V lost 0 bases, J lost 5 bases, and 11 bases lay in between. In nucleotides, the CDR3 is TGTGCCACCAGCAGAGATAGGGGATCGGACAATGAGCAGTTCTTC. Amino acid sequence: CATSRDRGSDNEQFF.

The chain employs TRBV11-1 and TRBJ2-1; TRBD1 matches 10 bases. Trimming at V came to 3 bases and at J to 7 bases, leaving 6 bases not matched to a gene. The CDR3 runs 15 residues. The germline V gene encodes CDR1 SGHAT and CDR2 FQDESV (reference sequence). The CDR3: CASSLDRDRGNEQFF. The CDR3 DNA sequence: TGTGCCAGCAGCTTGGACCGGGACAGGGGAAATGAGCAGTTCTTC. The full variable domain, in which reference TRBV11-1 and TRBJ2-1 provide the parts outside the CDR3, is EAEVAQSPRYKITEKSQAVAFWCDPISGHATLYWYRQILGQGPELLVQFQDESVVDDSQLPKDRFSAERLKGVDSTLKIQPAELGDSAMYLCASSLDRDRGNEQFFGPGTRLTVL.

This chain connects TRBV4-3 to TRBJ2-2; D perhaps matches TRBD1 (6 bases). The germline CDR1 and CDR2 sequences are LGHNA and YSLEER. The V end lost 1 base, the J end lost 7 bases, and 22 bases lay between the germline ends. The CDR3 spans 18 residues. In DNA, the CDR3 is TGCGCCAGCAGCCAAGTCATACTGGGACACGGAGACGACGGGGAGCTGTTTTTT. Protein product: CASSQVILGHGDDGELFF.

The table lists this clonotype with a few counts. The rearrangement joins TRBV29-1 to TRBJ2-5, with D perhaps matching TRBD2 (5 bases). V lost 0 bases and J 6 bases, leaving 14 bases between the germline ends. Per germline, CDR1 SQVTM and CDR2 ANQGSEA. The CDR3 covers 14 residues. The CDR3 loop reads CSVEDLEVLKTQYF. DNA for the CDR3: TGCAGCGTTGAAGATCTGGAGGTCTTAAAGACCCAGTACTTC.

The chain recombines TRBV10-3 with TRBJ1-2; D not resolved. Deletions cut 1 base from V and 2 bases from J, with 11 bases between. Germline CDR1 reads ENHRY; CDR2 reads SYGVKD. The CDR3 covers 15 residues. The CDR3 DNA is TGTGCCATCAGTGAGTTTGAAACGGGAAACTATGGCTACACCTTC. Its translation is CAISEFETGNYGYTF.